This T cell receptor beta chain was found in a study of T cell responses to AZD1222 COVID-19 vaccine. Study-wide findings and caveats: Spike-specific TCR breadth and depth went up after people got two AZD1222 doses.

Note on this clone: As yet, its antigen is unknown.

V lost 4 bases and J lost 6; bases outside the gene matches: 6. The V gene's germline CDR1 is SGHNT and CDR2 YYREEE (reference sequence). The CDR3 length is 14 residues. Profiling relied on immunoSEQ multiplex PCR, and the TCRdb table lists in-frame clones only, not all of them. The data show approximately 140,000 clones, 85% to 95% seen once. The sample here was peripheral blood, taken 28 days after the second AZD1222 dose. This TCR was recovered from an adult who received the AZD1222 COVID-19 vaccine. The chain links TRBV5-4 to TRBJ1-2; 10 bases line up with TRBD1. CDR3 loop: CASSTDRGLDGYTF. The CDR3 nucleotides read TGTGCCAGCAGCACTGACAGGGGGCTGGATGGCTACACCTTC.